This TCR beta chain was obtained from a study of shared clonotypes between healthy human individuals. In the study overall: A couple of women and a few men aged 18 to 49 served as donors.

Study outcomes and limitations: Specimens sampled were limited to blood, with tissue repertoires likely differing. Since donors were few, the genetic and exposure-history diversity represented was limited. Non-shared clonotypes had lower generation probabilities than clonotypes shared by all four sorted-subset donors.

Germline V gene lookup returns CDR1 KGHSH and CDR2 LQKENI. Trimming removed 4 bases from V and 0 bases from J, with 3 bases in between. The CDR3 is 12 amino acids. Worth noting for this clone: Its antigen is as yet unknown.

The data were produced by immunoSEQ multiplex PCR, yet TCRdb's version contains in-frame clones alone and is incomplete. This sample carries 2 million to 3 million clones, 90% to 95% of them seen once, and the ten largest clones take about 0.38%. The source material was naive CD4+ T cells from PBMCs. The subset: CD45RA+ positively selected. The genes are TRBV18 and TRBJ1-2, with D hard to call. The TCR originated in a man in his late teens or twenties in good health. Some clones in this sample may be carry-over from other donors' samples. As DNA, the CDR3 is TGTGCCAGCTCACTCCCTAACTATGGCTACACCTTC. Amino acids: CASSLPNYGYTF.